This record concerns one TCR beta chain sequence. Germline is not matched at one junction end, which may reflect a read error. Original methodology: Amplification from reference gene primers served as the basis for estimated nucleated cell counts. Profiling relied on immunoSEQ multiplex PCR, and the TCRdb table lists in-frame clones only, not all of them. The V and J calls and clone size were taken over from that table, and D and trimming were inferred from the DNA. The sample holds 100,000 to 120,000 clones, 70% to 90% seen once. The CDR3 has 15 residues. Per the germline V gene, CDR1 is SQVTM and CDR2 is ANQGSEA. The source of the sample is a study of blood T cell repertoires in COVID-19. About the study: Specimens from acute and convalescent COVID-19 originated in the United States, Italy and Spain.

The rearrangement joins TRBV29-1 to TRBJ2-7; 8 bases line up with TRBD2. The specimen was peripheral blood. The TCR comes from a woman in her fifties or sixties with acute or convalescent COVID-19. The CDR3 coding sequence is TGCAGCGTTGAAGAGGTAACTAGCGGCCTCTACGCGCAGTACTTC. Amino acid sequence: CSVEEVTSGLYAQYF.